These 6 T cell receptor beta chains were sequenced from one sample in a study of shared clonotypes between healthy human individuals. Generated by immunoSEQ multiplex PCR, the TCRdb table keeps only in-frame clones and is missing some. The table lists under 850,000 clones, about two thirds of them singletons. The sequenced sample consisted of memory CD4+ T cells sorted from blood. Subset in this sample: CD45RA-negative fraction. The receptor set was obtained from a woman aged 30 to 39 in good health.

V usage is TRBV28 and J usage is TRBJ2-7, with 12 bases that match TRBD2. Germline V gene sequence: CDR1 MDHEN, CDR2 SYDVKM. The CDR3 spans 16 residues. V was pared by 6 bases and J by 4 bases, with 10 bases of the junction left unmatched. The CDR3, as DNA: TGTGCCAGCAGGACATCTAGCGGGAGGGACGGGTACGAGCAGTACTTC. Translated, it gives CASRTSSGRDGYEQYF.

Only a few counts were recorded for this clone. The chain links TRBV6-1 to TRBJ1-1; D is uncertain. Germline-derived CDR1 and CDR2 are MNHNS and SASEGT. V dropped 6 bases and J dropped 4 bases, with 9 bases sitting between them. The CDR3 spans 12 residues. The CDR3, as DNA: TGTGCCAGCAGGAGGATCGGCACTGAAGCTTTCTTT. This encodes CASRRIGTEAFF.

The CDR3 bases are TGTGCCAGCAGCTTTACGACAGGTTATACGCAGTATTTT. Its translation is CASSFTTGYTQYF. This chain links TRBV7-9 with TRBJ2-3; perhaps TRBD1 as D (6 bases). CDR1 SEHNR and CDR2 FQNEAQ come from the germline V gene (reference sequence). This CDR3 comprises 13 residues. V was pared by 3 bases and J by 7 bases, with 11 bases between.

A single count supports this clone. The V gene is TRBV7-9, the J gene TRBJ2-2, with D perhaps TRBD2 (5 bases). V shed 9 bases and J shed 5 bases, with 10 bases lying between them. The CDR3 totals 12 residues. Germline values: CDR1 SEHNR, CDR2 FQNEAQ (reference sequence). The CDR3 nucleotides are TGTGCCAGGACCGGCGGGACCGGGGAGCTGTTTTTT. Its translation: CARTGGTGELFF.

The chain is built from TRBV19 and TRBJ1-4, with D uncertain. V was trimmed by 6 bases and J by 7 bases, leaving 9 bases between them. CDR1 and CDR2 (germline): LNHDA, SQIVND (reference sequence). The CDR3 spans 12 residues. The CDR3 nucleotides read TGTGCCAGTAGCCGGACGTTTGAAAAACTGTTTTTT. This sequence encodes CASSRTFEKLFF.

This sequence joins TRBV4-1 and TRBJ1-2, with 7 positions matching TRBD1. The CDR3 loop spans 16 amino acids. Trimming at V came to 3 bases and at J to 3 bases, leaving 10 bases not matched to a gene. CDR1 is MGHRA, CDR2 YSYEKL, per germline. DNA for the CDR3: TGCGCCAGCAGCCAGCCCACCAGGGGGAAATACTATGGCTACACCTTC. Amino acid sequence: CASSQPTRGKYYGYTF.